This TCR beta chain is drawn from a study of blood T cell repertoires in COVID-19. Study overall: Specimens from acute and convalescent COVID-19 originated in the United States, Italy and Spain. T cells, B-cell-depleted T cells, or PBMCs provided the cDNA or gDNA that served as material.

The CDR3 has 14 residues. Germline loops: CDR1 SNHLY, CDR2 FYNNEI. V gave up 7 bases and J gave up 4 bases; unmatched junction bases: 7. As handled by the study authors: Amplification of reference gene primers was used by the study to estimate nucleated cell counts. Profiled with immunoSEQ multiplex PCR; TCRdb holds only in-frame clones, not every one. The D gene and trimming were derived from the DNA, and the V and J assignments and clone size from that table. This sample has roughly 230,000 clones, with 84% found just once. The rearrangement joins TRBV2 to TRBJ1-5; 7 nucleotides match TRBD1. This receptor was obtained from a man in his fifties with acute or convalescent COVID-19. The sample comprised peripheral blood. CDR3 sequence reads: CASTSTGRNQPQHF. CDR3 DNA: TGTGCCAGCACGTCGACAGGGAGAAATCAGCCCCAGCATTTT.